Shown below are 13 T cell receptor beta chains from a single sample sequenced in a study of cytomegalovirus exposure and HLA in healthy donors. The PCR had 60 Vbeta and 13 Jbeta primers. Generated by immunoSEQ multiplex PCR, the TCRdb table keeps only in-frame clones and is missing some. This table holds about 120,000 clones, about two thirds found once. The sequenced material came from PBMCs. The origin of the receptors is a man aged 30 to 45 in good health and CMV-seronegative.

The rearrangement links TRBV11-2 to TRBJ2-3; 14 positions match TRBD2. This CDR3 is built from 16 residues. Germline CDR1 SGHAT, CDR2 FQNNGV. The trim removed 4 bases at V and 6 bases at J, leaving 6 bases unmatched. Here the CDR3 DNA reads TGTGCCAGCAGCTCGACTAGCGGGGGGGGATGGGATACGCAGTATTTT. Translating gives CASSSTSGGGWDTQYF.

Turning to this clone: Other DNA sequences in this specimen translate into the identical CDR3. This chain uses TRBV6-1 with TRBJ2-7; tentative D call: TRBD2 (6 bases). Germline CDR1 is MNHNS and CDR2 is SASEGT. This CDR3 comprises 16 residues. The V end lost 2 bases, the J end lost 6 bases, and 20 bases lay between the germline ends. The CDR3 protein is CASSERHQGGLPEQYF. DNA for the CDR3: TGTGCCAGCAGTGAAAGACATCAGGGAGGACTTCCCGAGCAGTACTTC.

The genes are TRBV11-2 and TRBJ1-6; D remains unclear. The V gene lost 4 bases and the J gene lost 10 bases, with 17 bases spanning the gap. Germline V CDR1 and CDR2: SGHAT, FQNNGV. The CDR3 sequence is 15 residues long. In nucleotides, the CDR3 is TGTGCCAGCAGCTCCGTCAGCGCTAGATTGTCACCCCTCCACTTT. Residues: CASSSVSARLSPLHF.

The chain joins TRBV7-9 to TRBJ2-3; 12 bases match TRBD2. This CDR3 has 16 residues. Germline V CDR1 and CDR2: SEHNR, FQNEAQ (reference sequence). Trimming took 5 bases from V and 1 from J; bases not matched to a gene: 4. DNA for the CDR3: TGTGCCAGCAGCCCATGGACTAGCGGGGGCACAGATACGCAGTATTTT. Its translation is CASSPWTSGGTDTQYF.

V is TRBV27 and J is TRBJ2-1, with a weak D call TRBD2 (6 bases). The V and J ends lost 8 bases and 3 bases respectively, with 17 bases between them. The CDR3 sequence is 15 residues long. Germline CDR1 and CDR2: MNHEY and SMNVEV (reference sequence). Here the CDR3 DNA reads TGTGCCAGCCGATCTGACTGGGAGGTCTACAATGAGCAGTTCTTC. It is translated as CASRSDWEVYNEQFF.

The chain uses TRBV18 and TRBJ1-4, with 7 bases matching TRBD1. The CDR3 totals 13 residues. From germline, CDR1 is KGHSH and CDR2 LQKENI. The CDR3 DNA reads TGTGCGACAGGGTCATCAACTAATGAAAAACTGTTTTTT. Amino acid sequence: CATGSSTNEKLFF.

The rearrangement links TRBV7-9 to TRBJ2-5, with TRBD1 identical over 7 bases. The CDR3 loop spans 18 amino acids. CDR1 is SEHNR and CDR2 is FQNEAQ in the germline V gene (reference sequence). With V trimmed by 5 bases and J by 5 bases, 20 bases remained unmatched. The CDR3 sequence is CASSHIDRAYAVRETQYF. The CDR3 coding sequence is TGTGCCAGCAGCCATATCGACAGGGCCTACGCCGTCCGGGAGACCCAGTACTTC.

CDR3 bases: TGTGCCAGCAGCTTAGTTCTCGGCGGGGGCACAGATACGCAGTATTTT. Translation: CASSLVLGGGTDTQYF. The gene calls are TRBV7-9 and TRBJ2-3; D is possibly TRBD2 (6 bases). The V gene lost 1 base and the J gene lost 1 base, with 12 bases spanning the gap. This CDR3 has 16 residues. CDR1 is SEHNR, CDR2 FQNEAQ, per germline (reference sequence).

This clone was detected a few times. The CDR3 reads CASSSPREGNSYNEQFF. DNA for the CDR3: TGCGCCAGCAGCTCACCACGGGAGGGTAACTCCTACAATGAGCAGTTCTTC. The chain couples TRBV4-3 to TRBJ2-1; 8 nucleotides match TRBD2. V shed 5 bases, J shed 0 bases, and the junction held 9 bases outside the gene matches. The CDR3 contains 17 residues. Germline CDR1 reads LGHNA; CDR2 reads YSLEER.

The J gene is TRBJ2-3, the V gene TRBV5-6; 7 bases match TRBD2. The CDR3 runs 15 residues. Germline values: CDR1 SGHDT, CDR2 YYEEEE. V dropped 6 bases and J dropped 2; count of bases not matched to a gene: 9. The CDR3 DNA is TGTGCCAGCAAACTAGCGTCGTGGAACACAGATACGCAGTATTTT. Translation: CASKLASWNTDTQYF.

This clone was seen a few times. This sample also contains other DNA sequences that code for the same CDR3. The chain links TRBV5-1 to TRBJ1-2; maybe TRBD1 (5 bases). V was shortened by 0 bases and J by 3 bases, with 6 bases between the two germline ends. This CDR3 contains 13 residues. Per germline, CDR1 SGHRS and CDR2 YFSETQ. The CDR3 bases are TGCGCCAGCAGCTTGGCGGGGGACTATGGCTACACCTTC. Translated: CASSLAGDYGYTF.

This chain links TRBV19 with TRBJ2-4, with D possibly being TRBD2 (6 bases). V shed 7 bases and J shed 3 bases, with 19 bases lying between them. This CDR3 has 16 residues. Germline V gene data show CDR1 as LNHDA and CDR2 as SQIVND (reference sequence). The CDR3 region has the DNA TGTGCCAGTACCGCCCAAGGAGGGTACGTCAAAAACATTCAGTACTTC. Amino acid sequence: CASTAQGGYVKNIQYF.

The rearrangement joins TRBV11-2 to TRBJ2-3, with 12 bases identical to TRBD2. The V segment lost 6 bases and the J segment 3 bases; nucleotides outside the gene matches: 7. CDR3 length equals 16 residues. Per the germline V gene, CDR1 is SGHAT and CDR2 is FQNNGV. The CDR3 DNA reads TGTGCCAGCAGTCGACTAGCGGGGGAGGGGACAGATACGCAGTATTTT. Encoded protein: CASSRLAGEGTDTQYF. The entire variable domain, with the rest obtained from reference TRBV11-2 and TRBJ2-3, is as follows: EAGVAQSPRYKIIEKRQSVAFWCNPISGHATLYWYQQILGQGPKLLIQFQNNGVVDDSQLPKDRFSAERLKGVDSTLKIQPAKLEDSAVYLCASSRLAGEGTDTQYFGPGTRLTVL.